This is a list of T cell receptor beta chains from one sample in a study of PD-L1 blockade in urothelial cancer. Assay used: immunoSEQ multiplex PCR; TCRdb lists only in-frame clones, some missing. In the table there are some 74,000 clones, roughly 80% of which are singletons. Source: PBMCs, taken around atezolizumab (anti-PD-L1) treatment. Receptor source: a man aged 35 to 55 with urothelial cancer. Both conserved end residues are part of each CDR3. A D gene is named only where the DNA matches it firmly. Rows give clone size only sometimes, using once, few, many, or a class for an expanded clone.

>TRBV5-5|-|-|TRBJ2-3
TGTGCCAGCAGCTCGACGGGGACAGATACGCAGTATTTT
CASSSTGTDTQYF
>TRBV7-6|-|-|TRBJ2-1
TGTGCCAGCAGCTTACCAGGCCGGGAGCAGTTCTTC
CASSLPGREQFF
>TRBV27|-|TRBD2|TRBJ2-7
TGTGCCAGCAGGTTAGCGGGGGGGAACTCCTACGAGCAGTACTTC
CASRLAGGNSYEQYF
>TRBV14|-|TRBD1|TRBJ2-5
TGTGCCAGCAGCCAACACTTAACCGGACAGGGAGTCCGGAGGACCCAGTACTTC
CASSQHLTGQGVRRTQYF
>TRBV29-1|-|TRBD1|TRBJ1-4
TGCAGCGTGACAGGGCCAACTAATGAAAAACTGTTTTTT
CSVTGPTNEKLFF
>TRBV5-5|-|-|TRBJ2-5
TGTGCCAGCAGCTTGGCCGGGGAGGGGACAAGAGAGACCCAGTACTTC
CASSLAGEGTRETQYF
>TRBV11-3|-|-|TRBJ1-1
TGTGCCAGCAGCTCGGGCGGGGGTCCTGAAGCTTTCTTT
CASSSGGGPEAFF
>TRBV18|-|-|TRBJ1-5
TGTGCCAGCTCACAGGGGATTAGCAATCAGCCCCAGCATTTT
CASSQGISNQPQHF
>TRBV11-2|once|-|TRBJ2-7
TGTGCCAGCAGCCCGACAGGTTCCTACGAGCAGTACTTC
CASSPTGSYEQYF
>TRBV9|few|TRBD2|TRBJ2-7
TGTGCCAGCAGCGTAGAATCGGGAGGCTACGAGCAGTACTTC
CASSVESGGYEQYF
>TRBV18|-|TRBD2|TRBJ2-3
TGTGCCAGCTCACCCACCTCTTTATCGGGACTAGCGGGGCGCACAGATACGCAGTATTTT
CASSPTSLSGLAGRTDTQYF
>TRBV28|-|TRBD2|TRBJ2-1
TGTGCCAGCAGTTTCGCGGGAGGAACCTACAATGAGCAGTTCTTC
CASSFAGGTYNEQFF
>TRBV6-1|-|TRBD1|TRBJ2-7
TGTGCCAGCAGGGACAGGTTTTACGAGCAGTACTTC
CASRDRFYEQYF
>TRBV9|-|TRBD2|TRBJ2-1
TGTGCCAGCAGCCCTCGACTAGCGGACACGTACAATGAGCAGTTCTTC
CASSPRLADTYNEQFF
>TRBV2|-|-|TRBJ1-2
TGTGCCAGCAGGCAAATCCCCGCAGATTCCTTCTATGGCTACACCTTC
CASRQIPADSFYGYTF
>TRBV6-5|-|-|TRBJ1-2
TGTGCCAGCAGCTACGGACGACAGCACTATGGCTACACCTTC
CASSYGRQHYGYTF
>TRBV6-5|once|-|TRBJ1-2
TGTGCCAGCAGTTATGCAGGGGCGAACTATGGCTACACCTTC
CASSYAGANYGYTF
>TRBV7-6|-|-|TRBJ2-7
TGTGCCAGCAGTCCTGGACAGTTCGACGAGCAGTACTTC
CASSPGQFDEQYF
>TRBV6-6|-|-|TRBJ1-4
TGTGCCAGCAGTTACACTTCACAGGAAGGGTATGGAAAACTGTTTTTT
CASSYTSQEGYGKLFF
>TRBV19|once|-|TRBJ2-2
TGTGCCAGTAGTATAAGTGGGAGAGGTTTGGTAGGGGAGCTGTTTTTT
CASSISGRGLVGELFF
>TRBV5-1|-|TRBD1|TRBJ2-5
TGCGCCAGCAGCTCGGGACAGCCCCAAGAGACCCAGTACTTC
CASSSGQPQETQYF
>TRBV11-2|-|-|TRBJ2-7
TGTGCCAGCAGCTCAACCCCCGGGAGCTACGAGCAGTACTTC
CASSSTPGSYEQYF
>TRBV28|-|TRBD1|TRBJ1-5
TGTGCCAGCACCCTACCGGGACAGGGCAGGCAGCCCCAGCATTTT
CASTLPGQGRQPQHF
>TRBV7-3|-|-|TRBJ2-3
TGTGCCAGCAGCCCATCCGGGACTTACACAGATACGCAGTATTTT
CASSPSGTYTDTQYF
>TRBV28|few|TRBD1|TRBJ1-2
TGTGCCAGCATCATAGGACAGGGGAGGACTTATGGCTACACCTTC
CASIIGQGRTYGYTF
>TRBV28|-|TRBD1|TRBJ1-2
TGTGCCAGCAGCCGACAGGGGCCCATCTATGGCTACACCTTC
CASSRQGPIYGYTF
>TRBV9|once|-|TRBJ2-7
TGTGCCAGCAGCGTAGGTCAGGGAGGTAACGAGCAGTACTTC
CASSVGQGGNEQYF
>TRBV23-1|-|-|TRBJ1-3
TGCGCCAGCAGTCAATCGAACGGCAGGTGGTCTGGAAACACCATATATTTT
CASSQSNGRWSGNTIYF
>TRBV30|-|-|TRBJ1-1
TGTGCCTGGACAGGGATCAACACTGAAGCTTTCTTT
CAWTGINTEAFF